These T cell receptor beta chains were read from a single sample in a study of blood T cells in healthy people across ages. MiXCR, applied by TCRdb to the 5' RACE reads, yields one record per CDR3 protein. The data contain some 1.8 million distinct CDR3 sequences, more than 35% of them singletons. Sample: blood. The receptors originated from a human donor in good health. Both conserved end residues are part of each CDR3. A D gene is named only where the DNA matches it firmly. For some rows the clone size is stated as once, few or many, or as a class when expanded; others skip it.

J: TRBJ2-3; D: .; size: .; V: TRBV7-9; CDR3: CASSLGTFSSTGTQYF; DNA: TGTGCCAGCAGCTTAGGGACTTTCTCTAGCACAGGTACGCAGTATTTT
J: TRBJ2-7; D: .; size: few; V: TRBV6-2/TRBV6-3; CDR3: CASRMGTYEQYF; DNA: TGTGCCAGCAGAATGGGGACCTACGAGCAGTACTTC
J: TRBJ1-5; D: .; size: .; V: TRBV20-1; CDR3: CSARELLGGRRQPQHF; DNA: TGCAGTGCTAGAGAGCTTTTAGGGGGACGGCGGCAGCCCCAGCATTTT
J: TRBJ2-3; D: .; size: .; V: TRBV5-6; CDR3: CASSLVFWGVANTQYF; DNA: TGTGCCAGCAGCTTGGTATTTTGGGGGGTAGCGAATACGCAGTATTTT
J: TRBJ2-3; D: TRBD2; size: .; V: TRBV7-2; CDR3: CASSPGASGSDTQYF; DNA: TGTGCCAGCAGCCCTGGGGCTAGCGGATCAGATACGCAGTATTTT
J: TRBJ2-7; D: .; size: few; V: TRBV6-2/TRBV6-3; CDR3: CASSNPPLYEQYF; DNA: TGTGCCAGCAGTAACCCCCCCCTCTACGAGCAGTACTTC
J: TRBJ1-2; D: .; size: few; V: TRBV7-2; CDR3: CASSRRQVGDGYTF; DNA: TGTGCCAGCAGCCGTCGACAGGTCGGCGATGGCTACACCTTC
J: TRBJ2-1; D: .; size: few; V: TRBV4-3; CDR3: CASSPGRSRNEQFF; DNA: TGCGCCAGCAGCCCAGGTCGCAGCCGCAATGAGCAGTTCTTC
J: TRBJ2-3; D: .; size: .; V: TRBV4-3; CDR3: CASSRFAGSTDTQYF; DNA: TGCGCCAGCAGCCGATTCGCTGGGAGCACAGATACGCAGTATTTT
J: TRBJ2-2; D: .; size: few; V: TRBV9; CDR3: CASSGRVGAGELFF; DNA: TGTGCCAGCAGCGGGAGGGTTGGCGCCGGGGAGCTGTTTTTT
J: TRBJ2-7; D: .; size: few; V: TRBV7-2; CDR3: CASSLGRAQYEQYF; DNA: TGTGCCAGCAGCTTAGGCAGGGCGCAGTACGAGCAGTACTTC
J: TRBJ2-7; D: .; size: few; V: TRBV7-9; CDR3: CASSHGGTGGVLYEQYF; DNA: TGTGCCAGCAGCCACGGCGGGACGGGGGGCGTCCTCTACGAGCAGTACTTC
J: TRBJ1-1; D: .; size: .; V: TRBV11-2; CDR3: CASSPWTIMNTEAFF; DNA: TGTGCCAGCAGCCCTTGGACAATCATGAACACTGAAGCTTTCTTT
J: TRBJ2-3; D: .; size: .; V: TRBV7-2; CDR3: CASSLAGAATDTQYF; DNA: TGTGCCAGCAGCTTAGCGGGGGCAGCCACAGATACGCAGTATTTT
J: TRBJ2-1; D: .; size: .; V: TRBV5-1; CDR3: CASSLVFTGSGGNEQFF; DNA: TGCGCCAGCAGCTTGGTCTTCACAGGTTCAGGGGGGAATGAGCAGTTCTTC
J: TRBJ1-4; D: TRBD1; size: .; V: TRBV7-8; CDR3: CASSLRDRGMVNEKLFF; DNA: TGTGCCAGCAGCCTTCGGGACAGGGGGATGGTTAATGAAAAACTGTTTTTT
J: TRBJ1-3; D: .; size: few; V: TRBV10-3; CDR3: CAIRMRSGNTIYF; DNA: TGTGCCATCAGGATGAGATCTGGAAACACCATATATTTT
J: TRBJ1-2; D: .; size: few; V: TRBV27; CDR3: CASSLVGPPHNGYTF; DNA: TGTGCCAGCAGTTTAGTGGGACCTCCCCACAATGGCTACACCTTC
J: TRBJ1-1; D: .; size: .; V: TRBV18; CDR3: CASSMTDVDTEAFF; DNA: TGTGCCAGCTCAATGACCGACGTGGATACTGAAGCTTTCTTT
J: TRBJ1-2; D: TRBD1; size: few; V: TRBV7-2; CDR3: CASSLGQGVNYGYTF; DNA: TGTGCCAGCAGCTTAGGACAGGGGGTTAACTATGGCTACACCTTC
J: TRBJ2-5; D: .; size: .; V: TRBV12-3/TRBV12-4; CDR3: CASTSRDPFTQYF; DNA: TGTGCCAGCACTAGCCGGGACCCCTTTACCCAGTACTTC
J: TRBJ1-1; D: TRBD1; size: .; V: TRBV28; CDR3: CASLDRPFNTEAFF; DNA: TGTGCCAGCTTGGACAGGCCCTTTAACACTGAAGCTTTCTTT
J: TRBJ2-6; D: TRBD1; size: .; V: TRBV4-1; CDR3: CASSQNFRDRGLGANVLTF; DNA: TGCGCCAGCAGCCAAAATTTCCGGGACAGGGGGCTCGGGGCCAACGTCCTGACTTTC
J: TRBJ1-2; D: .; size: .; V: TRBV11-2; CDR3: CASSLGAVLTIYGYTF; DNA: TGTGCCAGCAGCCTCGGGGCAGTTCTTACCATTTATGGCTACACCTTC
J: TRBJ2-7; D: TRBD1; size: .; V: TRBV15; CDR3: CATSRGGGQGTNEQYF; DNA: TGTGCCACCAGCAGAGGCGGGGGACAGGGGACGAACGAGCAGTACTTC
J: TRBJ2-4; D: .; size: .; V: TRBV20-1; CDR3: CSPRGRTPPEQYF; DNA: TGCAGTCCTAGAGGGAGGACCCCCCCGGAGCAGTACTTC
J: TRBJ2-7; D: .; size: .; V: TRBV6-5; CDR3: CASSRGQLFTYNEQYF; DNA: TGTGCCAGCAGTCGCGGACAGCTTTTTACCTACAATGAGCAGTACTTC